This T cell receptor beta chain was recovered during a study of response to subunit inactivated influenza vaccine (dated 2018 in TCRdb). Regarding the research as a whole: The study used deep quantitative T cell receptor repertoire profiling to track responses to a trivalent subunit inactivated influenza vaccine.

The library relied on RT-PCR. TCRdb records Illumina HiSeq 2500 as the sequencer. TCRdb ran its own pipeline on the public reads, namely fastp trimming at Q25 and MiXCR clone calling, and kept in-frame beta chains. Rows are combined by CDR3 protein, so each entry shows the most common genes and DNA. For this sample there are hundreds of thousands of distinct CDR3 sequences; roughly 25% appear just once. The ten largest account for approximately 2% of the sample. The CDR3 numbers 13 residues from cysteine through phenylalanine. Left in the record is the CDR3 DNA by itself, 39 bases read in frame from the first base. V and J are trimmed by 3 bases and 4 bases, and the gene matches miss 1 base of the junction. Sequences MNHEY (CDR1) and SVGEGT (CDR2) are obtained from the germline V gene. General conclusions and limits of the study: The authors suggested that each seasonal influenza vaccination may recruit only a limited number of new T cells.

This clonotype has more than one count but fewer than ten. No cognate antigen has been identified for it. Base qualities are not at hand, and no much larger clone is one base apart. The sequence came from a man aged 50-59 years who received an inactivated influenza vaccine. Donor details come from another sample of the same person, matched by shared clones. This chain is built from TRBV6-2 or TRBV6-3 and TRBJ1-2, and 8 junction bases match TRBD1. Here the sequenced sample was CD4+ T cells sorted from PBMCs, taken roughly 5 days after vaccination. The nucleotides are TGTGCCAGCAGTTATCAGGGGGCCTATGGCTACACCTTC. This is translated as CASSYQGAYGYTF.